These T cell receptor beta chains were read from a single sample in a study of shared clonotypes between healthy human individuals. Method: immunoSEQ multiplex PCR; TCRdb's copy keeps in-frame clones and lacks some. The sample has around 480,000 clones; around 79% are singletons. The sequenced material came from PBMCs. The source is a middle-aged woman in good health. Some clones in this sample may be carry-over from other donors' samples. CDR3s include the opening cysteine and the closing phenylalanine or tryptophan. Fields, in order: V gene, D gene, J gene, clone size, CDR3 DNA, CDR3 protein. A D gene is named only where the DNA matches it firmly. Expanded clones get a size class; other rows say once, few or many, or leave the size out.

v_call: TRBV18
d_call: -
j_call: TRBJ2-7
clone_size: -
cdr3_nt: TGTGCCAGCTCACCCAGCACGGGTTCCTACGAGCAGTACTTC
cdr3_aa: CASSPSTGSYEQYF

v_call: TRBV19
d_call: -
j_call: TRBJ2-5
clone_size: -
cdr3_nt: TGTGCCAGTAGTCTAGACCCTTCTAGGGAGACCCAGTACTTC
cdr3_aa: CASSLDPSRETQYF

v_call: TRBV18
d_call: -
j_call: TRBJ2-6
clone_size: -
cdr3_nt: TGTGCCAGCTCACCACCGAGCTCTGGGGCCAACGTCCTGACTTTC
cdr3_aa: CASSPPSSGANVLTF

v_call: TRBV5-5
d_call: -
j_call: TRBJ2-1
clone_size: few
cdr3_nt: TGTGCCAGCAGCTTTCAGGGAGTGAATGAGCAGTTCTTC
cdr3_aa: CASSFQGVNEQFF

v_call: TRBV30
d_call: TRBD2
j_call: TRBJ2-5
clone_size: -
cdr3_nt: TGTGCCTGGGCGTTAGCGGGAGAGGAGACCCAGTACTTC
cdr3_aa: CAWALAGEETQYF

v_call: TRBV29-1
d_call: TRBD2
j_call: TRBJ2-3
clone_size: -
cdr3_nt: TGCAGCGTTGCCGGGACTAGCCCTAGCACAGATACGCAGTATTTT
cdr3_aa: CSVAGTSPSTDTQYF

v_call: TRBV18
d_call: -
j_call: TRBJ2-2
clone_size: -
cdr3_nt: TGTGCCAGCTCACCACGCGGTGGAGGCGACACCGGGGAGCTGTTTTTT
cdr3_aa: CASSPRGGGDTGELFF

v_call: TRBV12-5
d_call: -
j_call: TRBJ2-6
clone_size: -
cdr3_nt: TGTGCTAGTGGTATGAACATCGGACCTGGGGCCAACGTCCTGACTTTC
cdr3_aa: CASGMNIGPGANVLTF

v_call: TRBV28
d_call: TRBD1
j_call: TRBJ1-5
clone_size: -
cdr3_nt: TGTGCCAGCAGTTTCCGGGACAGGGGTAATCAGCCCCAGCATTTT
cdr3_aa: CASSFRDRGNQPQHF

v_call: TRBV28
d_call: -
j_call: TRBJ1-1
clone_size: -
cdr3_nt: TGTGCAGTCAGGGTGAACACTGAAGCTTTCTTT
cdr3_aa: CAVRVNTEAFF